This is a list of T cell receptor beta chains from one sample in a study of CD8 T cells in Susac syndrome. TCRdb ran MiXCR on the immunoSEQ multiplex PCR reads and lists one entry per CDR3 protein. The data show roughly 200,000 distinct CDR3 sequences, with just under 95% seen just once and approximately 0.1% held by the top ten. The sequenced sample was CD4+ T cells from PBMCs. The receptors stem from a human donor in good health. The CDR3 runs from the conserved cysteine through the conserved F or W. D genes are given only for firm matches. A row's size may be missing; if present it is once, few, many or a size class.

TGTGCCAGCAGCCAAGGCAGGGCGGGGCAGTACTTC | CASSQGRAGQYF | TRBV3-1 | NA | TRBJ2-7 | NA
TGTGCCAGCAACCCAATGACAGGTCCAATCTATGGCTACACCTTC | CASNPMTGPIYGYTF | TRBV12-3/TRBV12-4 | NA | TRBJ1-2 | NA
TGCAGTGCTGACAAACAGGGGTCTGGAAACACCATATATTTT | CSADKQGSGNTIYF | TRBV20-1 | NA | TRBJ1-3 | TRBD1
TGTGCCAGCAGCGGATCTAGCGGGAATTTCATTCAGTACTTC | CASSGSSGNFIQYF | TRBV7-2 | NA | TRBJ2-4 | TRBD2
TGTGCCAGCTGGGACAGTCATCAGCCCCAGCATTTT | CASWDSHQPQHF | TRBV12-3/TRBV12-4 | NA | TRBJ1-5 | TRBD1
TGTGCCCGAACCGGGACGGAGGGAAATACGCAGTATTTT | CARTGTEGNTQYF | TRBV30 | NA | TRBJ2-3 | NA
TGTGCCAGCAGCCCTCCCCGCTTCTATGGCTACACCTTC | CASSPPRFYGYTF | TRBV28 | NA | TRBJ1-2 | NA
TGCAGTGCTAGGCCTGCCAGGGGGCTCGGAGGTGGCTACACCTTC | CSARPARGLGGGYTF | TRBV20-1 | NA | TRBJ1-2 | TRBD1
TGTGCCAGCAGTTACTCGAGCTTGTGGGACTTTACCTACGAGCAGTACTTC | CASSYSSLWDFTYEQYF | TRBV6-5 | NA | TRBJ2-7 | NA
TGCAGCGCTATCGACGGGGGAGTAGGCGAGCAGTACTTC | CSAIDGGVGEQYF | TRBV29-1 | NA | TRBJ2-7 | NA
TGTGCCTGGAGTGTAGGCAGGGCTAGCACAGATACGCAGTATTTT | CAWSVGRASTDTQYF | TRBV30 | NA | TRBJ2-3 | NA
TGTGCCAGCAGGTGGGGGGCGGTGAACACTGAAGCTTTCTTT | CASRWGAVNTEAFF | TRBV12-3/TRBV12-4 | NA | TRBJ1-1 | NA
TGTGCCACCAGCAGACTTGAGAAAGAGACCCAGTACTTC | CATSRLEKETQYF | TRBV15 | NA | TRBJ2-5 | NA
TGCAGCGTCCGGACAGGTTTGGGGGGAAATACGCAGTATTTT | CSVRTGLGGNTQYF | TRBV29-1 | NA | TRBJ2-3 | NA
TGCGCCAGCAGCCAAGATTGGAGGCAGCCCGGTCGCGGCAATCAGCCCCAGCATTTT | CASSQDWRQPGRGNQPQHF | TRBV4-1 | NA | TRBJ1-5 | NA
TGTGCTAGTGGTTTTGGGGACAGTGAAGCTTTCTTT | CASGFGDSEAFF | TRBV12-5 | NA | TRBJ1-1 | TRBD1
TGCGCCAGCAGCTTGCAGCAGGGTCTAGACGGCTACACCTTC | CASSLQQGLDGYTF | TRBV5-1 | NA | TRBJ1-2 | NA
TGTGCCAGCAGCCCCCGGATGGGGGTGATTGAAAAACTGTTTTTT | CASSPRMGVIEKLFF | TRBV14 | NA | TRBJ1-4 | NA
TGCGCCAGCAGCCAATCCGGGACTAGCGGGAGGAGCACAGATACGCAGTATTTT | CASSQSGTSGRSTDTQYF | TRBV4-1 | NA | TRBJ2-3 | TRBD2
TGTGCTGCGACCCGGGACATCGCCTACGAGCAGTACTTC | CAATRDIAYEQYF | TRBV30 | NA | TRBJ2-7 | NA
TGTGCCAGCAGCTCCGATATACGCACAGATACGCAGTATTTT | CASSSDIRTDTQYF | TRBV7-7 | NA | TRBJ2-3 | NA
TGTGCCAGCAGCTTAGTGGACGGTAATCAGCCCCAGCATTTT | CASSLVDGNQPQHF | TRBV7-2 | NA | TRBJ1-5 | NA
TGCAGCGTTGATTTTTGGCGGGAGGACCCCTACAATGAGCAGTTCTTC | CSVDFWREDPYNEQFF | TRBV29-1 | NA | TRBJ2-1 | TRBD2
TGCAGCGCCGTACAGGGAGTCTCCCGTGAAGCTTTCTTT | CSAVQGVSREAFF | TRBV29-1 | NA | TRBJ1-1 | NA
TGTGCCTGGAGGGCTAGCGGCAGTAGGAATGAGCAGTTCTTC | CAWRASGSRNEQFF | TRBV30 | NA | TRBJ2-1 | TRBD2
TGCGCCAGCAGTCGGGGGAGTCTACACGGGGAGCTGTTTTTT | CASSRGSLHGELFF | TRBV23-1 | once | TRBJ2-2 | NA
TGTGCCAGCAGTCCACGACAGCCAGAGACCCAGTACTTC | CASSPRQPETQYF | TRBV28 | NA | TRBJ2-5 | NA
TGCAGTGCTCCGCGGGAGTCCAAAAACATTCAGTACTTC | CSAPRESKNIQYF | TRBV20-1 | NA | TRBJ2-4 | TRBD2
TGTGCCAGCAGTTTTGGGGGGATAGGTCCCCAGCATTTT | CASSFGGIGPQHF | TRBV28 | NA | TRBJ1-5 | NA
TGTGCCTGGAGGAACGTGAACACTGAAGCTTTCTTT | CAWRNVNTEAFF | TRBV30 | NA | TRBJ1-1 | NA
TGCGCCAGCAGCCGATACACCGGGACGGAGGACGAGACCCAGTACTTC | CASSRYTGTEDETQYF | TRBV5-1 | NA | TRBJ2-5 | NA
TGTGCCAGCAGAAAGACAGGGGAGTATCAGCCCCAGCATTTT | CASRKTGEYQPQHF | TRBV28 | NA | TRBJ1-5 | TRBD1
TGCAGTGCCCAAACGGGGAGGGAGATCAGGAATGAGCAGTTCTTC | CSAQTGREIRNEQFF | TRBV20-1 | once | TRBJ2-1 | TRBD2
TGCAGTGCTCTCCCCAGGGTGAACACTGAAGCTTTCTTT | CSALPRVNTEAFF | TRBV20-1 | NA | TRBJ1-1 | NA
TGTGCCACCAGCAACAGGGTCTACGAGCAGTACTTC | CATSNRVYEQYF | TRBV15 | NA | TRBJ2-7 | NA
TGTGCCAGCAGCCGACAGCGCTCCTACGAGCAGTACTTC | CASSRQRSYEQYF | TRBV7-2 | NA | TRBJ2-7 | NA
TGTGCCAGCAGTTACCTACGGCGGGGGCTGGTTCAGCCCCAGCATTTT | CASSYLRRGLVQPQHF | TRBV28 | NA | TRBJ1-5 | NA
TGTGCCAGCAGAAAGCGGACTAGCGGGAGAATTAATGAGCAGTTCTTC | CASRKRTSGRINEQFF | TRBV6-1 | NA | TRBJ2-1 | TRBD2
TGCAGTGCAGTAGCGGGAGTGAACACAGATACGCAGTATTTT | CSAVAGVNTDTQYF | TRBV20-1 | NA | TRBJ2-3 | TRBD2
TGCAGCGTTGCTTTACCGGTCTATGGCTACACCTTC | CSVALPVYGYTF | TRBV29-1 | NA | TRBJ1-2 | NA
TGTGCCACCAGTGACGCCCGGCGCCTCAGGGATGAGCAGTTCTTC | CATSDARRLRDEQFF | TRBV24-1 | NA | TRBJ2-1 | NA
TGTGCCACCAGTGATCGACAGGGGAAAGAGACCCAGTACTTC | CATSDRQGKETQYF | TRBV24-1 | NA | TRBJ2-5 | TRBD1
TGTGCCAGCAGAGATACGTCGAAGGGCAATCAGCCCCAGCATTTT | CASRDTSKGNQPQHF | TRBV6-2/TRBV6-3 | NA | TRBJ1-5 | NA
TGTGCCAGCAGCTTAGTCCGGGGGAACACTGAAGCTTTCTTT | CASSLVRGNTEAFF | TRBV7-2 | NA | TRBJ1-1 | NA
TGCAGTGCTAGGGAACAAACGGGGGGCCCAGGGTACTTC | CSAREQTGGPGYF | TRBV20-1 | NA | TRBJ2-4 | NA
TGTGCCACCAGCGCCTGGAAAGTTAACTATGGCTACACCTTC | CATSAWKVNYGYTF | TRBV15 | NA | TRBJ1-2 | NA
TGTGCCAGCAGCTTAACCGCTAATAGCAATCAGCCCCAGCATTTT | CASSLTANSNQPQHF | TRBV7-2 | NA | TRBJ1-5 | NA
TGTGCCAGCACTAGCGACCCCGGGGCGGGGGAGCTGTTTTTT | CASTSDPGAGELFF | TRBV28 | NA | TRBJ2-2 | NA
TGCAGTGCTCGTAAGGGGATCGGCTACGAGCAGTACTTC | CSARKGIGYEQYF | TRBV20-1 | NA | TRBJ2-7 | NA
TGTGCCAGCAGAGGGACAGGGCGCACAGATACGCAGTATTTT | CASRGTGRTDTQYF | TRBV2 | NA | TRBJ2-3 | TRBD1
TGCAGTGCGGAGGGACTAGCGGGGTACGAGCAGTACTTC | CSAEGLAGYEQYF | TRBV20-1 | NA | TRBJ2-7 | TRBD2
TGTGCCAGCAGTGACAGTACTACGAACACCGGGGAGCTGTTTTTT | CASSDSTTNTGELFF | TRBV25-1 | NA | TRBJ2-2 | NA